Below, 20 T cell receptor beta chains from the same sample are listed, as sequenced in a study of T-cell memory formation after mild COVID-19. TCRdb fed the 5' RACE reads into MiXCR, producing one record per CDR3 protein. The sample records some 88,000 distinct CDR3 sequences, about 23% being singletons. The sequenced sample consisted of PBMCs or a T cell subset sorted from them (not recorded which). Every receptor here comes from a man younger than 30 who had mild COVID-19 (a few samples of this study predate the infection). Cell type and time point are not known.

This clonotype was observed many times. The J gene is TRBJ2-5, the V gene TRBV15; weak D call: TRBD1 (6 bases). There are 14 residues in the CDR3. The germline V gene has CDR1 LNHNV and CDR2 YYDKDF (reference sequence). V lost 5 bases to trimming and J lost 3 bases, with 13 bases between them. CDR3: CATSFSGAEETQYF. The CDR3 DNA is TGTGCCACCAGCTTTTCAGGGGCCGAAGAGACCCAGTACTTC.

This clonotype has only a few counts. This chain links TRBV7-8 with TRBJ2-2; no clear D gene. The CDR3 runs to 13 residues. CDR1 SGHVS and CDR2 FQNEAQ come from the germline V gene. Between the trimmed V and J ends, which lost 8 bases and 6 bases, there was a span of 13 bases. In nucleotides, the CDR3 is TGTGCCAGCGCCTGGGGATGGGCCGGGGAGCTGTTTTTT. Translating it yields CASAWGWAGELFF.

The rearrangement joins TRBV4-1 to TRBJ2-7; no clear D gene. The V gene lost 6 bases and the J gene lost 5 bases, with 14 bases spanning the gap. Germline-derived CDR1 and CDR2 are MGHRA and YSYEKL. This CDR3 is 13 amino acids long. CDR3 residues: CASSPRRRDEQYF. CDR3 sequence (DNA): TGCGCCAGCAGTCCACGACGTCGCGACGAGCAGTACTTC.

This chain uses TRBV6-6 with TRBJ1-4; D is unresolved. CDR3 size: 14 residues. Germline V lookup: CDR1 MNHNY, CDR2 SVGAGI (reference sequence). With 7 bases removed from V and 5 bases from J, the gap between germline ends came to 14 bases. The CDR3, as DNA: TGTGCCAGCACCTACGGTGGATTAAATGAAAAACTGTTTTTT. Residues: CASTYGGLNEKLFF.

This clonotype was recorded a few times. CDR3 nucleotides: TGTGCCAGCAGTGAAGACGGGTACGAGCAGTACTTC. Protein sequence: CASSEDGYEQYF. The chain employs TRBV6-1 and TRBJ2-7; D gene uncertain. Trimming took off 1 base at V and 4 bases at J, with 5 bases between the two ends. The CDR3 spans 12 residues. The germline CDR1 and CDR2 sequences are MNHNS and SASEGT.

This chain uses TRBV24-1 with TRBJ2-3, with D possibly being TRBD2 (6 bases). The CDR3 is 14 residues long. The V and J ends lost 9 bases and 3 bases respectively, with 15 bases between them. CDR1 is KGHDR and CDR2 is SFDVKD in the germline V gene. The CDR3 region is CATAGSIGTDTQYF. The CDR3 nucleotides read TGTGCCACCGCGGGGTCTATCGGAACAGATACGCAGTATTTT.

The V and J genes are TRBV3-1 and TRBJ2-2, with unresolved D. The germline V gene encodes CDR1 LGHDT and CDR2 YNNKEL (reference sequence). The CDR3 runs to 15 residues. Deletions cut 4 bases from V and 0 bases from J, with 9 bases between. In DNA, the CDR3 is TGTGCCAGCAGCCCGCTTGCACCGAACACCGGGGAGCTGTTTTTT. Translated, it gives CASSPLAPNTGELFF. The whole variable domain, filled in from reference TRBV3-1 and TRBJ2-2, reads DTAVSQTPKYLVTQMGNDKSIKCEQNLGHDTMYWYKQDSKKFLKIMFSYNNKELIINETVPNRFSPKSPDKAHLNLHINSLELGDSAVYFCASSPLAPNTGELFFGEGSRLTVL.

This chain uses TRBV7-2 with TRBJ2-1; D unresolved. Trimming left V 2 bases short and J 1 base short, with 9 bases between. Germline V gene sequence: CDR1 SGHTA, CDR2 FQGNSA. The CDR3 length is 15 residues. DNA of the CDR3: TGTGCCAGCAGCTTATTTCCAGGTTCCTACAATGAGCAGTTCTTC. Residues: CASSLFPGSYNEQFF.

This chain connects TRBV9 to TRBJ2-7, with no clear D. V was clipped by 4 bases and J by 1 base, with 12 bases between them. The CDR3 is made up of 14 amino acids. Germline values: CDR1 SGDLS, CDR2 YYNGEE. CDR3 nucleotides: TGTGCCAGCAGCCCTACTGGCGTATCCTACGAGCAGTACGTC. Its protein product is CASSPTGVSYEQYV.

This clonotype was seen a handful of times. This sequence joins TRBV14 and TRBJ2-7; TRBD2 might be the D (6 bases). The germline V gene has CDR1 SGHDN and CDR2 FVKESK. Trimming pared 1 base from V and 4 bases from J, leaving 11 bases between. The CDR3 extends over 14 amino acids. CDR3 sequence reads: CASSQVGLRYEQYF. In nucleotides, the CDR3 is TGTGCCAGCAGCCAAGTGGGACTGAGATACGAGCAGTACTTC. Together with reference TRBV14 and TRBJ2-7, the CDR3 gives the full variable domain: EAGVTQFPSHSVIEKGQTVTLRCDPISGHDNLYWYRRVMGKEIKFLLHFVKESKQDESGMPNNRFLAERTGGTYSTLKVQPAELEDSGVYFCASSQVGLRYEQYFGPGTRLTVT.

This clonotype occurred a few times. The chain has TRBV2 and TRBJ2-1, with TRBD2 matching 11 bases. V dropped 6 bases and J dropped 3; count of bases not matched to a gene: 4. CDR1 is SNHLY and CDR2 is FYNNEI in the germline V gene. The CDR3 is 15 residues long. The CDR3 here is CASSDLAGGYNEQFF. DNA of the CDR3: TGTGCCAGCAGCGATCTAGCGGGGGGCTACAATGAGCAGTTCTTC.

This clonotype came up once. This chain links TRBV5-5 with TRBJ2-1, with D perhaps TRBD1 (7 bases). The J call is in doubt because the DNA end fits TRBJ2-7 better. The V gene's germline CDR1 is SGHKS and CDR2 YYEKEE (reference sequence). The CDR3 extends over 14 amino acids. CDR3 amino acids: CASSLAGGRFEQYF. Written as DNA, the CDR3 is TGTGCCAGCAGCTTGGCAGGGGGGCGGTTCGAGCAGTACTTC.

The chain combines TRBV10-3 with TRBJ2-7; D may be TRBD1 (6 bases). This CDR3 has 13 amino acids. Germline V CDR1 and CDR2: ENHRY, SYGVKD. V lost 0 bases and J 7 bases, leaving 10 bases between the germline ends. This CDR3 reads CAISESGTLEQYF. The CDR3 DNA is TGTGCCATCAGTGAGTCCGGGACACTAGAGCAGTACTTC.

The V call is TRBV6-2 or TRBV6-3, the J call TRBJ2-7, with D maybe TRBD1 (5 bases). Germline V gives CDR1 MNHEY, CDR2 SVGEGT. This CDR3 is 15 amino acids long. The V end was cut by 1 base, the J end by 0 bases, with 10 bases between. The CDR3 DNA follows: TGTGCCAGCAGTTACTACGGAGACAGCTCCTACGAGCAGTACTTC. Translation: CASSYYGDSSYEQYF.

The gene calls are TRBV7-2 and TRBJ2-3, with 8 bases that match TRBD1. The CDR3 has 15 residues. V lost 5 bases, J lost 0 bases, and 4 bases stayed unmatched. From germline, CDR1 is SGHTA and CDR2 FQGNSA. CDR3 in amino acids: CASSHRGSSTDTQYF. CDR3 bases: TGTGCCAGCAGCCACAGGGGGAGTAGCACAGATACGCAGTATTTT. Full variable domain (missing parts from reference TRBV7-2 and TRBJ2-3): GAGVSQSPSNKVTEKGKDVELRCDPISGHTALYWYRQSLGQGLEFLIYFQGNSAPDKSGLPSDRFSAERTGGSVSTLTIQRTQQEDSAVYLCASSHRGSSTDTQYFGPGTRLTVL.

The chain joins TRBV7-3 to TRBJ2-7; 8 positions agree with TRBD2. CDR1 is SGHTA and CDR2 is FQGTGA in the germline V gene. Trimming took 4 bases from V and 6 from J; bases not matched to a gene: 5. The length of the CDR3 is 13 residues. The CDR3 DNA follows: TGTGCCAGCAGCTCCCGGGGGGGGCGCGAGCAGTACTTC. It encodes CASSSRGGREQYF.

This clonotype was counted a few times. The chain is built from TRBV6-5 and TRBJ2-1; D is possibly TRBD1 or TRBD2 (5 bases each). From germline, CDR1 is MNHEY and CDR2 SVGAGI. The CDR3 spans 13 residues. V lost 6 bases, J lost 2 bases, and 8 bases lay in between. The CDR3 coding sequence is TGTGCCAGCAGGGGGGAGCCCTACAATGAGCAGTTCTTC. Translating gives CASRGEPYNEQFF.

This clonotype has only a few counts. The rearrangement links TRBV28 to TRBJ1-4, with unresolved D. The CDR3 length is 14 residues. V shed 3 bases and J shed 2 bases, with 7 bases lying between them. Germline V gene data show CDR1 as MDHEN and CDR2 as SYDVKM. In nucleotides, the CDR3 is TGTGCCAGCAGTTTGCAGTTCACTAATGAAAAACTGTTTTTT. Translated, it gives CASSLQFTNEKLFF.

The chain carries TRBV20-1 and TRBJ1-1, with D hard to call. The CDR3 length is 12 residues. The germline gives CDR1 DFQATT, CDR2 SNEGSKA (reference sequence). V was clipped by 1 base and J by 7 bases, with 10 bases between them. CDR3 DNA sequence: TGCAGTGCTAGAGCACAAGGAAATGAAGCTTTCTTT. This translates into CSARAQGNEAFF.

V gene TRBV20-1 combines with J gene TRBJ2-5, with D tentatively TRBD2 (6 bases). Trimming took 6 bases from V and 1 from J, leaving 12 bases between them. The germline CDR1 and CDR2 sequences are DFQATT and SNEGSKA (reference sequence). CDR3 length equals 13 residues. The CDR3 region is CSANRDFQETQYF. CDR3 nucleotides: TGCAGTGCAAACCGGGACTTCCAAGAGACCCAGTACTTC.